Listed below are T cell receptor beta chains from one sample, sequenced in a study of T cell responses to AZD1222 COVID-19 vaccine. Profiling relied on immunoSEQ multiplex PCR, and the TCRdb table lists in-frame clones only, not all of them. The sample lists around 170,000 clones; around 90% were seen once. Sequenced here: peripheral blood, sampled on day 0 of AZD1222 vaccination. The origin of the receptors is an adult in good health. Each CDR3 is given with its conserved first and last residue. Fields, in order: V gene, clone size, CDR3 protein. Clone size is shown for a subset of rows, as once, few, many or a class of expanded clone.

TRBV4-1 | . | CASSQVGRRARDSPLHF
TRBV4-3 | . | CASSQEGGRLGHTEAFF
TRBV27 | . | CASSLRDSYEQYF
TRBV27 | . | CASSNAGNPEAFF
TRBV11-3 | . | CASSSTGNTGELFF
TRBV15 | . | CATSRGLGAVRFGRGTEAFF
TRBV11-2 | . | CASSLEVYTDTQYF
TRBV9 | . | CASQDGRLAGAGGELFF
TRBV11-2 | . | CASSAAGLTAYEQYF
TRBV4-2 | . | CASSQSLAREKSNEQFF
TRBV20-1 | . | CSASVDGGSNQPQHF
TRBV28 | once | CASSTTRDTQYF
TRBV6-5 | . | CASSYSWERIGELFF
TRBV6-5 | . | CASSTVGEQYF
TRBV28 | . | CASSLSSTVPKTGELFF
TRBV19 | . | CASSNMGASNQPQHF
TRBV2 | . | CASKGTSGPGELFF
TRBV7-8 | . | CASSYGPGGRNYGYTF
TRBV11-2 | . | CASSPHWSREKLFF
TRBV18 | . | CASSPLGLTDTQYF
TRBV5-1 | . | CASSETGTGHYEQYF
TRBV4-2 | . | CASSQDDRGTDTQYF
TRBV5-5 | . | CASSRDSQNSPLHF
TRBV6-5 | once | CASSYFYPGDNEQFF
TRBV2 | . | CASSGTGRDQPQHF
TRBV6-5 | . | CASSYDSGNTIYF
TRBV5-1 | . | CASSSWTTYEQYF
TRBV7-9 | . | CASSRGLQYGYTF
TRBV4-1 | . | CASSQEGTGDQPQHF
TRBV3-1/TRBV3-2 | . | CASSQDKALQGGYSPLHF
TRBV7-9 | . | CASSLTGVRGANVLTF
TRBV9 | . | CASSLRLAGDEQYF
TRBV7-8 | . | CASSGYRDRSNQPQHF
TRBV9 | . | CASSPPGTSAKTQYF
TRBV7-3 | . | CANTTGELFF
TRBV18 | . | CASSETGGEQPQHF
TRBV10-2 | . | CASSEGGGIGTQYF
TRBV7-9 | once | CASSLDERQAFF
TRBV28 | . | CASSLDKQETQYF
TRBV27 | . | CASSSGTLAEQYF
TRBV6-1 | . | CASSEAELPSSYEQYF
TRBV12-3/TRBV12-4 | once | CASSWTENTEAFF
TRBV15 | . | CATSRDTGGFGNTIYF
TRBV4-1 | . | CASSQVGSETQYF
TRBV3-1/TRBV3-2 | . | CASVGVGEKLFF
TRBV5-4 | . | CASSWDRMNTEAFF
TRBV4-1 | . | CASSRSDSYNEQFF
TRBV18 | few | CASSPRHLDYEQYF
TRBV5-1 | few | CASKPRTEDYEQYF
TRBV5-1 | . | CASSFGLARTYEQYF
TRBV29-1 | . | CSGEGGRAINEQFF
TRBV12-3/TRBV12-4 | . | CASSQGRREAFF
TRBV3-1/TRBV3-2 | . | CASDHTGNNEQFF